The sequence of this T cell receptor beta chain was determined in a study of T cells in localized non-small cell lung cancer. Sequencing used immunoSEQ multiplex PCR; TCRdb keeps in-frame clones, though not all of them. This sample has about 70,000 clones, with roughly 90% found just once. V lost 4 bases to trimming and J lost 4 bases, with 11 bases between them. Germline CDR1 reads MDHEN; CDR2 reads SYDVKM. The CDR3 extends over 14 amino acids. The gene calls are TRBV28 and TRBJ1-5; weak D call: TRBD1 (6 bases). The sequences come from peripheral blood, collected before any cancer treatment. The sequence came from a male donor older than 55 with stage III squamous cell lung carcinoma. DNA of the CDR3: TGTGCCAGCAGTTCGACAGGATTGAATCAGCCCCAGCATTTT. Translating gives CASSSTGLNQPQHF.